These T cell receptor beta chains were read from a single sample in a study of T cell responses to AZD1222 COVID-19 vaccine. TCRdb keeps only in-frame clones here, not all; method: immunoSEQ multiplex PCR. Among 100,000 to 150,000 clones listed, around 93% were seen once. Sequences were derived from peripheral blood, sampled 28 days after the second AZD1222 dose. These TCRs come from an adult who received the AZD1222 COVID-19 vaccine. Each CDR3 is given with its conserved first and last residue. Fields, in order: D gene, clone size, V gene, J gene, CDR3 DNA, CDR3 protein. D genes are given only for firm matches. Clone size, where shown, is once, few, many, or a class for clones that have expanded.

D gene: TRBD2; clone size: NA; V gene: TRBV28; J gene: TRBJ2-1; CDR3 DNA: TGTGCCAGCAGTTCCTGGGGGGGTAGCTCCTACAATGAGCAGTTCTTC; CDR3 protein: CASSSWGGSSYNEQFF
D gene: TRBD2; clone size: NA; V gene: TRBV7-8; J gene: TRBJ2-1; CDR3 DNA: TGTGCCAGCAGCGGAGACCGTAAGCCGGGACTAGGTGGCAATGAGCAGTTCTTC; CDR3 protein: CASSGDRKPGLGGNEQFF
D gene: NA; clone size: once; V gene: TRBV6-5; J gene: TRBJ2-7; CDR3 DNA: TGTGCCAGCAGTAAGACACTCTACGAGCAGTACTTC; CDR3 protein: CASSKTLYEQYF
D gene: TRBD1; clone size: NA; V gene: TRBV5-1; J gene: TRBJ1-1; CDR3 DNA: TGCGCCAGCAGCCCGTATACAGGGGTAACGTTGTGGACTGAAGCTTTCTTT; CDR3 protein: CASSPYTGVTLWTEAFF
D gene: NA; clone size: NA; V gene: TRBV11-2; J gene: TRBJ2-7; CDR3 DNA: TGTGCCAGCAGCTTAGTGTGGGAGTCCTACGAGCAGTACTTC; CDR3 protein: CASSLVWESYEQYF
D gene: TRBD1; clone size: NA; V gene: TRBV18; J gene: TRBJ1-1; CDR3 DNA: TGTGCCAGCTCACAATCGGGACAGGGCACTGAAGCTTTCTTT; CDR3 protein: CASSQSGQGTEAFF
D gene: TRBD1; clone size: NA; V gene: TRBV5-1; J gene: TRBJ1-2; CDR3 DNA: TGCGCCAGCAGTCAGGGACAGGGACGAATCTATGGCTACACCTTC; CDR3 protein: CASSQGQGRIYGYTF
D gene: NA; clone size: NA; V gene: TRBV7-8; J gene: TRBJ2-7; CDR3 DNA: TGTGCCAGCAGCTTAGAGGCATCCCACTACGAGCAGTACTTC; CDR3 protein: CASSLEASHYEQYF
D gene: TRBD1; clone size: NA; V gene: TRBV28; J gene: TRBJ1-5; CDR3 DNA: TGTGCCAGCAGTTCGGGGACAGGCCCGTTGGAGCCCCAGCATTTT; CDR3 protein: CASSSGTGPLEPQHF
D gene: TRBD1; clone size: NA; V gene: TRBV10-3; J gene: TRBJ2-3; CDR3 DNA: TGTGCCATCAGTGAGGCGGGACAGGGGGGAGATACGCAGTATTTT; CDR3 protein: CAISEAGQGGDTQYF
D gene: TRBD1; clone size: NA; V gene: TRBV28; J gene: TRBJ2-7; CDR3 DNA: TGTGCCAGCAGTGCCGTGACAGGGCGGAGCTCCTACGAGCAGTACTTC; CDR3 protein: CASSAVTGRSSYEQYF
D gene: NA; clone size: NA; V gene: TRBV4-2; J gene: TRBJ2-2; CDR3 DNA: TGTGCCAGCAGCTTACAGCCGAACACCGGGGAGCTGTTTTTT; CDR3 protein: CASSLQPNTGELFF
D gene: NA; clone size: once; V gene: TRBV5-4; J gene: TRBJ1-5; CDR3 DNA: TGTGCCAGCAGCTTGTCGGGGAGCCAGCCCCAGCATTTT; CDR3 protein: CASSLSGSQPQHF
D gene: TRBD2; clone size: once; V gene: TRBV2; J gene: TRBJ2-2; CDR3 DNA: TGTGCCAGCAGGGAAGCGGGAGGGCGTAACACCGGGGAGCTGTTTTTT; CDR3 protein: CASREAGGRNTGELFF
D gene: TRBD2; clone size: NA; V gene: TRBV6-5; J gene: TRBJ2-1; CDR3 DNA: TGTGCCAGCACCACACTAGCGGGAACGCTCAATGAGCAGTTCTTC; CDR3 protein: CASTTLAGTLNEQFF
D gene: NA; clone size: NA; V gene: TRBV24-1; J gene: TRBJ2-1; CDR3 DNA: TGTGCCACCAGTCCCTCCTTGAGCTCCTACAATGAGCAGTTCTTC; CDR3 protein: CATSPSLSSYNEQFF
D gene: NA; clone size: NA; V gene: TRBV25-1; J gene: TRBJ2-1; CDR3 DNA: TGTGCCAGCAGTGACTCCGGGTCCTCCTACAATGAGCAGTTCTTC; CDR3 protein: CASSDSGSSYNEQFF